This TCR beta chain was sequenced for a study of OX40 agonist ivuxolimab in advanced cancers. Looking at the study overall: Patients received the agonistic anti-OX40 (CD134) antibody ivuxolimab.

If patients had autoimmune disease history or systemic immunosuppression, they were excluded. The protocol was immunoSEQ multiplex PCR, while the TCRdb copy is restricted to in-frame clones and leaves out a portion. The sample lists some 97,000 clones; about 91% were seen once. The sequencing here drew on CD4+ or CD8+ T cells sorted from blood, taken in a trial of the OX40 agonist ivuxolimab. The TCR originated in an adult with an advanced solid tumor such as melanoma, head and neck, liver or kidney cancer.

The CDR3 sequence is CASKRVRGSSNQPQHF. In DNA form, the CDR3 reads TGTGCCAGCAAACGGGTACGAGGCTCGAGCAATCAGCCCCAGCATTTT. V gene TRBV28 combines with J gene TRBJ1-5; D remains unclear. V was trimmed by 7 bases and J by 1 base, leaving 17 bases between them. CDR1 MDHEN and CDR2 SYDVKM come from the germline V gene. The CDR3 loop spans 16 amino acids.